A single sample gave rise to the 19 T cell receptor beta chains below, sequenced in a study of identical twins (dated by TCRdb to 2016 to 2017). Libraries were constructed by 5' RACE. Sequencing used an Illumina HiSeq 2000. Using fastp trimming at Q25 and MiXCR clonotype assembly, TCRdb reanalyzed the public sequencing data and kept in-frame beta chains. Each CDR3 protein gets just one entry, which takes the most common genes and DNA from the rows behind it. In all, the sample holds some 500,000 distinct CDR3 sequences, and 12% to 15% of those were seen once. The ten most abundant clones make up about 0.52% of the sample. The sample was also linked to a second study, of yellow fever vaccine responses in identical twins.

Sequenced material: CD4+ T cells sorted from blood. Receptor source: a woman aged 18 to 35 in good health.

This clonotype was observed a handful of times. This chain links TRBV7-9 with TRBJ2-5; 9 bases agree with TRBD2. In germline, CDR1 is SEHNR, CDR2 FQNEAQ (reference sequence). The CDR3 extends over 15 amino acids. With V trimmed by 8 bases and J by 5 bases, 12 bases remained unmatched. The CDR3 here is CASGALAGNWETQYF. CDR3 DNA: TGTGCCAGCGGGGCTCTAGCGGGAAATTGGGAGACCCAGTACTTC.

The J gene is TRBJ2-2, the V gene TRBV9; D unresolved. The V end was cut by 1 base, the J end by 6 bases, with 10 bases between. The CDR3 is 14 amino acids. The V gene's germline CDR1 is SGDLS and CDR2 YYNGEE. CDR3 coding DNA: TGTGCCAGCAGCGTAATGGGGTTTTCCGGGGAGCTGTTTTTT. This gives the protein CASSVMGFSGELFF.

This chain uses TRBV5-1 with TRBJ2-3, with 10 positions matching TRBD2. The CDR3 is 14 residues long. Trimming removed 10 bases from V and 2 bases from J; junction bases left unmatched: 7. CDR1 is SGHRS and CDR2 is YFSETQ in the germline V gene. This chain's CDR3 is CASRTSGFTDTQYF. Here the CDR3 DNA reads TGCGCCTCTAGGACTAGCGGCTTCACAGATACGCAGTATTTT.

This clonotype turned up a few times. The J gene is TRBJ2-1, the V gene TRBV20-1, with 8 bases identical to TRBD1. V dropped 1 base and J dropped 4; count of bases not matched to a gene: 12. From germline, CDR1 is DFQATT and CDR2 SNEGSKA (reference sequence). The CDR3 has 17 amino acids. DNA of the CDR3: TGCAGTGCTAGAGGAACAGGGGGGTGGGGATTATACAATGAGCAGTTCTTC. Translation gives CSARGTGGWGLYNEQFF.

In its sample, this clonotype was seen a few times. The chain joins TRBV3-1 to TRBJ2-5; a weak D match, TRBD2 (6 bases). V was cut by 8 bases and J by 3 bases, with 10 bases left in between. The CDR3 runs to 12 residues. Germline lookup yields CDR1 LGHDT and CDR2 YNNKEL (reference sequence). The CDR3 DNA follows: TGTGCCAGCTGTGGCGGGGAAGAGACCCAGTACTTC. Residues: CASCGGEETQYF.

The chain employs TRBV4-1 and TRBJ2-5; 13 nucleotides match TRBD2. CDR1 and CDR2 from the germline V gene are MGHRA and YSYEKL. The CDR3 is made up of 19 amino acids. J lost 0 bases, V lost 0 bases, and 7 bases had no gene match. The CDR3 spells CASSQDLLAGGPYQETQYF. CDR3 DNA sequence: TGCGCCAGCAGCCAAGATCTACTAGCGGGAGGGCCGTACCAAGAGACCCAGTACTTC.

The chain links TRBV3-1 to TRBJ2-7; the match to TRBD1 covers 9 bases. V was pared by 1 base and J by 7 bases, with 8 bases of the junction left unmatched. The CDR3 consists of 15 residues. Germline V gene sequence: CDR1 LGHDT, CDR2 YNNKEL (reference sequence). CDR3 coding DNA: TGTGCCAGCAGCCAAGGGACAGGGGTAACTTGGGAGCAGTACTTC. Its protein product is CASSQGTGVTWEQYF.

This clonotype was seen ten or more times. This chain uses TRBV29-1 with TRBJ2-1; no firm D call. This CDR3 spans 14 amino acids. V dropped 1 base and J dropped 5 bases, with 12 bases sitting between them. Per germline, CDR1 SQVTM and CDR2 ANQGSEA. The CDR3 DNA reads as TGCAGCGTTGAAGGAAAACTAAGACACAATGAGCAGTTCTTC. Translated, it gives CSVEGKLRHNEQFF.

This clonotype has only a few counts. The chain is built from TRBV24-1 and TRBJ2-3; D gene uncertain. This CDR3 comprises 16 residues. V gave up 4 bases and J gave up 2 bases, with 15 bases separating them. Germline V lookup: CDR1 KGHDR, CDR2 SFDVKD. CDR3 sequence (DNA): TGTGCCACCAGTGACGCGGCCAGGTCTATCACAGATACGCAGTATTTT. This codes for CATSDAARSITDTQYF.

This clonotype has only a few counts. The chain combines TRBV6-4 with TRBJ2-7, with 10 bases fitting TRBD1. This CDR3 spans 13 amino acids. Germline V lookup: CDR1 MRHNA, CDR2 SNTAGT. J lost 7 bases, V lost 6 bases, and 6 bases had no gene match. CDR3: CASSKDRGAEQYF. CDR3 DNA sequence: TGTGCCAGCAGCAAGGACAGGGGGGCAGAGCAGTACTTC.

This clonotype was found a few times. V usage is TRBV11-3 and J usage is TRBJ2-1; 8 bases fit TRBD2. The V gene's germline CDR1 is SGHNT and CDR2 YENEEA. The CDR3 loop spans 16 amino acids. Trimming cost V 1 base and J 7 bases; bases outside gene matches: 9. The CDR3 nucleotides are TGTGCCAGCAGCTTAGCTGGAGCGGGAGTTTCGAATGAGCAGTTCTTC. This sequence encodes CASSLAGAGVSNEQFF.

CDR3: CASSLRGAGSSYNEQFF. The CDR3 DNA follows: TGTGCCAGCAGCCTCAGGGGTGCGGGGAGCTCCTACAATGAGCAGTTCTTC. The chain combines TRBV3-1 with TRBJ2-1, with D tentatively TRBD1 or TRBD2 (6 bases each). The CDR3 length is 17 residues. From germline, CDR1 is LGHDT and CDR2 YNNKEL (reference sequence). V gave up 4 bases and J gave up 0 bases, with 16 bases separating them.

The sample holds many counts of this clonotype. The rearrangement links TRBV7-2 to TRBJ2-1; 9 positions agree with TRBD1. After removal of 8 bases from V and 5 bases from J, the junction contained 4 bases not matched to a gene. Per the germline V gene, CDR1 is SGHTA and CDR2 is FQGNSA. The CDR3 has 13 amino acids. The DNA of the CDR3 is TGTGCCAGCCGGGACAGGGTGAACAATGAGCAGTTCTTC. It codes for CASRDRVNNEQFF.

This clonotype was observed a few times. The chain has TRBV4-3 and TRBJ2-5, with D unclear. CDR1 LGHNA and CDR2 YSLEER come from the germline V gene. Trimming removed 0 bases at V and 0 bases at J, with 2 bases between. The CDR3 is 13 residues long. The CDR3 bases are TGCGCCAGCAGCCAAGAGTACCAAGAGACCCAGTACTTC. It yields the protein CASSQEYQETQYF.

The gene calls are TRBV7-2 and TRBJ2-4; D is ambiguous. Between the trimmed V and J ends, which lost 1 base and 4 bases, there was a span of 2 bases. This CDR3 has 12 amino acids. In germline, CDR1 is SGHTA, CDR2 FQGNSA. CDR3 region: CASSLEKNIQYF. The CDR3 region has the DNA TGTGCCAGCAGCTTAGAGAAAAACATTCAGTACTTC.

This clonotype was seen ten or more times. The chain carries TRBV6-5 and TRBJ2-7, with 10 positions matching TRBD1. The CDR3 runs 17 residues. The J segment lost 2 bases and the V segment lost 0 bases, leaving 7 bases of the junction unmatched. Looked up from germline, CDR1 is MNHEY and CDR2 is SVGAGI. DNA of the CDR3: TGTGCCAGCAGTTACTCCGCCGGGACAGGGGATACCTACGAGCAGTACTTC. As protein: CASSYSAGTGDTYEQYF.

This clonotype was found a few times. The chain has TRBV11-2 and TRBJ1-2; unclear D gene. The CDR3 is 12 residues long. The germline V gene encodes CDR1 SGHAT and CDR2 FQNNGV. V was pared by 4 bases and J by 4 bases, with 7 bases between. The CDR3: CASSSESYGYTF. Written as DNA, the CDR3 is TGTGCCAGCAGCTCCGAGTCCTATGGCTACACCTTC.

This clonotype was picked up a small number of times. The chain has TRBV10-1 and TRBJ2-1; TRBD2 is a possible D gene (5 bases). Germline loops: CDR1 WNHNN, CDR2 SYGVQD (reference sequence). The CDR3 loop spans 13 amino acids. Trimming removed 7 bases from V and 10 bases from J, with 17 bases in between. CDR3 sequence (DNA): TGCGCCAGCACCTCGGGTGTCGGGAAAGAGCAGTTCTTC. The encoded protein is CASTSGVGKEQFF.

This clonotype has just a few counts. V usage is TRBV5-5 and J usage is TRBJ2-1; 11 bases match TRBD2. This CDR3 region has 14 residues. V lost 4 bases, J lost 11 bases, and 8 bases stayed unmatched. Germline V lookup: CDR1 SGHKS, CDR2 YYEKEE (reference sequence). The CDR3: CASSDYGTSGKQFF. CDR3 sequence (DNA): TGTGCCAGCAGCGACTACGGGACTAGCGGAAAGCAGTTCTTC.